This T cell receptor beta chain comes out of a study of T cell responses to AZD1222 COVID-19 vaccine. Sequencing used immunoSEQ multiplex PCR; TCRdb keeps in-frame clones, though not all of them. Of fewer than 50,000 clones in the sample, 60% to 85% were seen once. Remarks on this clone: Antigen specificity is unknown.

The CDR3 runs to 17 residues. V was pared by 0 bases and J by 4 bases, with 15 bases between. The germline CDR1 and CDR2 sequences are LGHDT and YNNKEL (reference sequence). Broader study findings: In all cases, repertoires were sampled only after the peak T cell response.

The rearrangement links TRBV3-1 (or the pseudogene TRBV3-2) to TRBJ2-2; a possible D gene is TRBD2 (6 bases). This clonotype was sampled from an adult in good health. This material consisted of peripheral blood, taken on day 0 of AZD1222 vaccination. The CDR3 reads CASSQDRGGDGTGELFF. Here the CDR3 DNA reads TGTGCCAGCAGCCAAGATCGGGGCGGGGATGGCACCGGGGAGCTGTTTTTT.